Following are 26 T cell receptor beta chains from one sample sequenced in a study of shared clonotypes between healthy human individuals. Profiling relied on immunoSEQ multiplex PCR, and the TCRdb table lists in-frame clones only, not all of them. In the table there are around 750,000 clones, roughly 70% of which are singletons. The sample consisted of memory CD4+ T cells sorted from blood. Noted subset: CD45RA-negative fraction. All receptors derive from a woman aged 25 to 45 in good health.

The genes are TRBV6-1 and TRBJ2-7; D unresolved. V lost 1 base, J lost 7 bases, and 11 bases lay in between. This CDR3 has 13 residues. Germline V lookup: CDR1 MNHNS, CDR2 SASEGT. Written as DNA, the CDR3 is TGTGCCAGCAGTGAAGTTGTGAGAAGAGAGCAGTACTTC. Translating it yields CASSEVVRREQYF.

Concerning this clone itself: Other nucleotide sequences from this sample produce the same CDR3. The V and J genes are TRBV20-1 and TRBJ2-1; D ambiguous. The germline V and J ends were trimmed by 3 bases and 5 bases, with 5 bases remaining between them. The length of the CDR3 is 11 residues. Germline assignment: CDR1 DFQATT and CDR2 SNEGSKA (reference sequence). CDR3 nucleotides: TGCAGTGCTAGTCCCCACAATGAGCAGTTCTTC. It codes for CSASPHNEQFF.

V usage is TRBV18 and J usage is TRBJ1-1, with D unclear. The V gene lost 5 bases and the J gene lost 0 bases, with 7 bases spanning the gap. CDR1 and CDR2 from the germline V gene are KGHSH and LQKENI. The length of the CDR3 is 13 residues. CDR3 loop: CASSKTLNTEAFF. As DNA, the CDR3 is TGTGCCAGCTCAAAAACCTTGAACACTGAAGCTTTCTTT.

This clone was observed a handful of times. The rearrangement joins TRBV9 to TRBJ2-7, with 9 nucleotides matching TRBD1. Germline trimming cut 2 bases from V and 9 bases from J; bases unmatched to any gene: 9. Germline V gene sequence: CDR1 SGDLS, CDR2 YYNGEE. The CDR3 extends over 14 amino acids. The CDR3: CASSVLDRGTGQYF. In nucleotides, the CDR3 is TGTGCCAGCAGCGTTTTGGACAGGGGAACTGGGCAGTACTTC.

The chain carries TRBV10-1 and TRBJ1-2; D is possibly TRBD1 (6 bases). Deletions cut 2 bases from V and 3 bases from J, with 7 bases between. Germline CDR1 reads WNHNN; CDR2 reads SYGVQD (reference sequence). This CDR3 spans 13 amino acids. CDR3 nucleotides: TGCGCCAGCAGTGAGGGGGGCGACTATGGCTACACCTTC. It codes for CASSEGGDYGYTF.

J is TRBJ1-4 and V is TRBV28; weak D call: TRBD1 (5 bases). Trimming took 8 bases from V and 0 from J, leaving 16 bases between them. The CDR3 contains 16 residues. Germline CDR1 reads MDHEN; CDR2 reads SYDVKM. The CDR3 coding sequence is TGTGCCAGCCAATTCCAGGGAAGGACAACTAATGAAAAACTGTTTTTT. The encoded protein is CASQFQGRTTNEKLFF.

The V gene is TRBV2, the J gene TRBJ2-1, with a possible D match to TRBD2 (6 bases). Germline lookup yields CDR1 SNHLY and CDR2 FYNNEI. CDR3 length: 14 residues. The V end was cut by 4 bases, the J end by 6 bases, with 13 bases between. This CDR3 is CASSVERVLNEQFF. The CDR3 DNA reads as TGTGCCAGCAGTGTTGAGCGGGTTCTCAATGAGCAGTTCTTC.

This rearrangement joins TRBV19 to TRBJ2-2; TRBD1 matches at 9 bases. Germline CDR1 is LNHDA and CDR2 is SQIVND (reference sequence). After removal of 10 bases from V and 2 bases from J, the junction contained 8 bases not matched to a gene. This CDR3 contains 15 residues. The CDR3: CATRDRVGNTGELFF. As DNA, the CDR3 is TGTGCCACCCGGGACAGGGTGGGAAACACCGGGGAGCTGTTTTTT. Combining the CDR3 with reference TRBV19 and TRBJ2-2 gives the whole variable domain DGGITQSPKYLFRKEGQNVTLSCEQNLNHDAMYWYRQDPGQGLRLIYYSQIVNDFQKGDIAEGYSVSREKKESFPLTVTSAQKNPTAFYLCATRDRVGNTGELFFGEGSRLTVL.

On this clone: Other DNA sequences in this sample translate to the same CDR3. V gene TRBV11-2 combines with J gene TRBJ1-1; D call uncertain. The germline CDR1 and CDR2 sequences are SGHAT and FQNNGV. The CDR3 is 13 residues long. V was cut by 3 bases and J by 1 base, with 6 bases left in between. The CDR3 sequence: CASSLAGNTEAFF. The CDR3, as DNA: TGTGCCAGCAGCTTGGCAGGGAACACTGAAGCTTTCTTT.

The chain recombines TRBV30 with TRBJ2-1; D not resolved. Trimming removed 5 bases at V and 15 bases at J, with 23 bases between. Germline loops: CDR1 GTSNPN, CDR2 SVGIG (reference sequence). CDR3 length: 13 amino acids. CDR3 nucleotide sequence: TGTGCCTGGGATGTAGACGATCGCTTTCCCACGTTCTTC. Translated, it gives CAWDVDDRFPTFF.

This rearrangement joins TRBV11-2 to TRBJ2-1, with 9 nucleotides matching TRBD1. CDR3 length: 16 amino acids. Losses at the gene ends were 5 bases for V and 0 bases for J; bases not matched to a gene: 5. Germline V lookup: CDR1 SGHAT, CDR2 FQNNGV. The CDR3 DNA reads as TGTGCCAGCAGCCCACCGACAGGGGGCTCCTACAATGAGCAGTTCTTC. Its protein is CASSPPTGGSYNEQFF.

The V and J genes are TRBV9 and TRBJ2-1; D possibly corresponds to TRBD1 (6 bases). V lost 4 bases and J 3 bases, leaving 14 bases between the germline ends. Germline values: CDR1 SGDLS, CDR2 YYNGEE. The CDR3 has 15 residues. CDR3 sequence: CASSLGTSDYNEQFF. Here the CDR3 DNA reads TGTGCCAGCAGCCTCGGGACATCCGACTACAATGAGCAGTTCTTC. The whole variable domain, remainder taken from reference TRBV9 and TRBJ2-1, is DSGVTQTPKHLITATGQRVTLRCSPRSGDLSVYWYQQSLDQGLQFLIQYYNGEERAKGNILERFSAQQFPDLHSELNLSSLELGDSALYFCASSLGTSDYNEQFFGPGTRLTVL.

To note about this clone: A much bigger clone sits one base away, suggesting this may be a read error. This same CDR3 is encoded by further DNA sequences in the sample. The genes are TRBV29-1 and TRBJ1-2; TRBD1 is a possible D gene (5 bases). This CDR3 contains 12 residues. CDR1 is SQVTM and CDR2 is ANQGSEA in the germline V gene. Trimming shortened V by 6 bases and J by 4 bases, and 12 bases separated the two germline ends. The CDR3 DNA reads as TGCAGCGTGGGGCAGACCCTCTATGGCTACACCTTC. This codes for CSVGQTLYGYTF.

This clone was seen more than once but under ten times. Other DNA sequences within the sample encode an identical CDR3. The gene calls are TRBV28 and TRBJ2-7; 8 bases are a match to TRBD2. Germline V gene sequence: CDR1 MDHEN, CDR2 SYDVKM. With V trimmed by 2 bases and J by 4 bases, 4 bases remained unmatched. The CDR3 spans 14 residues. The CDR3, as DNA: TGTGCCAGCAGTTTAGGCGGGAGGACTTACGAGCAGTACTTC. Translation gives CASSLGGRTYEQYF.

Comment on this clone: Distinct nucleotide sequences in the sample also encode this CDR3. CDR3 loop: CASSISSNQPQHF. The CDR3, as DNA: TGTGCCAGTAGTATATCCAGCAATCAGCCCCAGCATTTT. The gene calls are TRBV19 and TRBJ1-5, with D hard to call. The CDR3 runs to 13 residues. The germline V gene has CDR1 LNHDA and CDR2 SQIVND (reference sequence). The germline V and J ends were trimmed by 2 bases and 1 base, with 3 bases remaining between them.

V and J are TRBV28 and TRBJ1-2; possible D gene TRBD1, 5 bases. Germline CDR1 and CDR2: MDHEN and SYDVKM. Trimming shortened V by 3 bases and J by 2 bases, and 16 bases separated the two germline ends. The CDR3 covers 16 residues. CDR3 DNA: TGTGCCAGCAGTTTTGTTGGGACGGACGCGAACTATGGCTACACCTTC. Protein sequence: CASSFVGTDANYGYTF.

The rearrangement links TRBV28 to TRBJ1-5, with a weak D call TRBD1 (6 bases). Germline V gene sequence: CDR1 MDHEN, CDR2 SYDVKM. This CDR3 is 14 amino acids long. Trimming shortened V by 8 bases and J by 5 bases, and 16 bases separated the two germline ends. This chain's CDR3 is CASGRTGIYQPQHF. CDR3 nucleotides: TGTGCCAGCGGACGTACAGGGATCTATCAGCCCCAGCATTTT.

This clone was observed a few times. This CDR3 is also generated by other DNA sequences in the sample. The genes are TRBV2 and TRBJ2-7, with unresolved D. V lost 8 bases and J 1 base, leaving 9 bases between the germline ends. Germline CDR1 reads SNHLY; CDR2 reads FYNNEI. This CDR3 contains 12 residues. CDR3 sequence: CASGALSYEQYF. In nucleotides, the CDR3 is TGTGCCAGCGGAGCTCTATCCTACGAGCAGTACTTC.

CDR3 sequence reads: CASSLFPGVGTEAFF. As DNA, the CDR3 is TGTGCCAGCAGTTTATTTCCGGGGGTGGGCACTGAAGCTTTCTTT. The V call is TRBV27, the J call TRBJ1-1; TRBD1 might be the D (5 bases). CDR1 MNHEY and CDR2 SMNVEV come from the germline V gene (reference sequence). This CDR3 has 15 residues. Trimming removed 1 base at V and 4 bases at J, with 13 bases between.

This chain joins TRBV6-5 and TRBJ2-7; D possibly corresponds to TRBD2 (6 bases). Germline lookup yields CDR1 MNHEY and CDR2 SVGAGI. Trimming removed 2 bases from V and 6 bases from J, with 20 bases in between. This CDR3 is 16 amino acids long. CDR3: CASSYGGYPSPGEQYF. The CDR3, as DNA: TGTGCCAGCAGTTACGGGGGGTACCCGTCGCCCGGCGAGCAGTACTTC.

This clone occurred a few times. CDR3 bases: TGCGCCAGTCAGACTAGCGGGAATCAAGAGACCCAGTACTTC. Translation gives CASQTSGNQETQYF. V and J are TRBV5-1 and TRBJ2-5; 11 bases are a match to TRBD2. Germline CDR1 reads SGHRS; CDR2 reads YFSETQ. The CDR3 consists of 14 residues. The J segment lost 2 bases and the V segment lost 8 bases, leaving 5 bases of the junction unmatched.

The chain uses TRBV4-1 and TRBJ2-2; 10 bases map to TRBD2. Trimming removed 1 base from V and 9 bases from J; junction bases left unmatched: 11. Germline loops: CDR1 MGHRA, CDR2 YSYEKL. This CDR3 has 17 residues. The CDR3: CASSQADRTSGVRELFF. In DNA form, the CDR3 reads TGCGCCAGCAGCCAAGCAGACCGGACTAGCGGCGTCAGGGAGCTGTTTTTT.

A note on this clone: In the same sample, other DNA sequences code for this CDR3. This sequence joins TRBV11-2 and TRBJ2-3, with D possibly being TRBD2 (6 bases). Looked up from germline, CDR1 is SGHAT and CDR2 is FQNNGV. The CDR3 runs to 16 residues. V gave up 1 base and J gave up 3 bases, with 14 bases separating them. CDR3 sequence (DNA): TGTGCCAGCAGCTTAGGGGCAGGAGGGGTTACAGATACGCAGTATTTT. Protein product: CASSLGAGGVTDTQYF.

This clone has a single count. The rearrangement links TRBV5-1 to TRBJ2-5; no reliable D call. This CDR3 is built from 15 residues. Germline V gene lookup returns CDR1 SGHRS and CDR2 YFSETQ. The V gene lost 5 bases and the J gene lost 5 bases, with 19 bases spanning the gap. The CDR3 loop reads CASSHRGPPGETQYF. The CDR3 nucleotides read TGCGCCAGCAGTCACCGAGGCCCCCCCGGGGAGACCCAGTACTTC.

There are many counts of this clone. The rearrangement links TRBV2 to TRBJ1-3, with a weak D call TRBD1 (5 bases). Between the trimmed V and J ends, which lost 6 bases and 8 bases, there was a span of 17 bases. The CDR3 spans 14 residues. CDR1 and CDR2 (germline): SNHLY, FYNNEI. The CDR3 here is CASSAGFGADTIYF. The CDR3 bases are TGTGCCAGCAGCGCAGGGTTTGGTGCTGACACCATATATTTT.

V usage is TRBV28 and J usage is TRBJ2-7; D perhaps matches TRBD2 (5 bases). Germline CDR1 MDHEN, CDR2 SYDVKM. V was shortened by 11 bases and J by 1 base, with 12 bases between the two germline ends. The CDR3 totals 12 residues. CDR3 region: CAGEGGSYEQYF. The CDR3 nucleotides read TGTGCCGGAGAAGGCGGGTCCTACGAGCAGTACTTC.